Following are 5 T cell receptor beta chains from one sample sequenced in a study of CD8+ T cells in alopecia areata. Sequencing used cDNA as its template, made by extracting RNA and reverse transcribing it. Data came from immunoSEQ multiplex PCR; TCRdb stores just in-frame clones and leaves some out. Here the sample spans about 64,000 clones, roughly 45% being singletons. Sequences were obtained from NKG2D-low CD8+ T cells sorted from blood. Receptors were obtained from a human donor with alopecia areata.

The genes are TRBV28 and TRBJ1-5; TRBD1 aligns across 9 bases. The CDR3 contains 18 residues. V shed 2 bases and J 0 bases; nucleotides not matched to a gene: 8. In germline, CDR1 is MDHEN, CDR2 SYDVKM. CDR3 in amino acids: CASSLGTGPSYSNQPQHF. The CDR3, as DNA: TGTGCCAGCAGTTTAGGGACAGGGCCTTCTTATAGCAATCAGCCCCAGCATTTT.

The CDR3 DNA sequence: TGTGCCAGCAGCCAAGAGGATACGACTAACTATGGCTACACCTTC. Its protein is CASSQEDTTNYGYTF. The J gene is TRBJ1-2, the V gene TRBV4-2; D not resolved. Germline V gives CDR1 LGHNA, CDR2 YNFKEQ. Trimming shortened V by 0 bases and J by 0 bases, and 8 bases separated the two germline ends. This CDR3 region has 15 residues.

This clone has just one count. This chain joins TRBV4-1 and TRBJ1-6; TRBD1 might be the D (5 bases). The V and J ends lost 0 bases and 0 bases respectively, with 12 bases between them. Germline CDR1 is MGHRA and CDR2 is YSYEKL. This CDR3 is built from 18 residues. In DNA form, the CDR3 reads TGCGCCAGCAGCCAAGATCTTCTTGGGGCCTCCTATAATTCACCCCTCCACTTT. Protein sequence: CASSQDLLGASYNSPLHF.

This clone has only a few counts. This chain joins TRBV28 and TRBJ2-5, with 7 bases that match TRBD1. The germline CDR1 and CDR2 sequences are MDHEN and SYDVKM. CDR3 length: 13 residues. J was trimmed by 8 bases and V by 1 base; bases with no gene match: 4. CDR3 in DNA: TGTGCCAGCAGTTTATCCGGGACAGAAACCCAGTACTTC. This gives the protein CASSLSGTETQYF.

This clone was counted between two and nine times. V gene TRBV7-9 combines with J gene TRBJ1-1; 7 positions match TRBD1. The V and J ends lost 0 bases and 4 bases, in that order; junction bases with no gene match: 8. Per germline, CDR1 SEHNR and CDR2 FQNEAQ (reference sequence). CDR3 length equals 16 residues. In nucleotides, the CDR3 is TGTGCCAGCAGCTTAGCGAGGGGGCCCGATGTCACTGAAGCTTTCTTT. Protein sequence: CASSLARGPDVTEAFF.